This TCR beta chain was identified in a study of CD8+ T cells in alopecia areata. This clone was seen only once. Antigen specificity is unknown. The CDR3 sequence is 15 residues long. Germline-derived CDR1 and CDR2 are MNHEY and SVGAGI. V was pared by 2 bases and J by 1 base, with 3 bases of the junction left unmatched. TCR sequencing used cDNA made by reverse transcription of extracted RNA. The table came from immunoSEQ multiplex PCR; TCRdb's copy has only in-frame clones and leaves some out. The data show 6,000 to 8,500 clones, about two thirds seen once. A few patients' sorted CD4+ cells yielded CD25+CD127- cells. The study team obtained lesional scalp punch biopsies and peripheral blood from alopecia areata patients. PBMCs provided sorted CD4+ and CD8+ T cells. Study findings and constraints: Researchers report lesional scalp, most notably alopecia totalis/universalis, outstripped normal scalp in clonality.

V and J are TRBV6-5 and TRBJ1-1, with TRBD1 identical over 8 bases. The sequence came from a human donor with alopecia areata. Sequenced input: CD4+ Tregs sorted from blood. Written as DNA, the CDR3 is TGTGCCAGCAGTTACCGCACAGGGGGGAACACTGAAGCTTTCTTT. Translating it yields CASSYRTGGNTEAFF.